The subject of this entry is one TCR beta chain. A single count supports this clone. There is no known antigen for this receptor. Base qualities were left out, and no much larger clone turns up one base away. These data originate in a study of T cell changes during pregnancy in multiple sclerosis (dated by TCRdb to between 2017 and 2020). With regard to the full study: The study examined how the T cell repertoire changed over the course of pregnancy in women with multiple sclerosis.

Libraries were made using the immunoSEQ multiplex PCR assay. Entries here come from immuneACCESS through TCRdb and include only in-frame sequences with V and J called. Some clones fail to appear in such tables; in the studies checked, an unresolved V gene covers under half of the shortfall, and the cause of the remainder is unknown. This sample has about 40,000 clones in its table, and approximately 94% of those were observed once. Jointly, the top ten make up about 0.34% of the sample. The CDR3 contains 15 residues, cysteine and phenylalanine counted. Only CDR3 DNA is held: 45 bases, read in frame from base 1. According to the germline V gene, CDR1 reads SGHRS and CDR2 reads YFSETQ. The germline V and J ends show losses of 0 bases and 4 bases respectively, and no gene match explains 7 bases of the junction.

The chain is assembled from TRBV5-1 and TRBJ2-7; TRBD1 aligns with 7 central bases. Sequenced here: CD4+ T cells from peripheral blood mononuclear cells, sampled after pregnancy. The receptor's source is a female donor with multiple sclerosis, enrolled in a pregnancy study. The DNA sequence is given as TGCGCCAGCAGCTTGGGGCCGGGACAGCCATACGAGCAGTACTTC. The encoded protein is CASSLGPGQPYEQYF.